The rows below give T cell receptor beta chains drawn from one sample of a study of response to subunit inactivated influenza vaccine. TCRdb called the RT-PCR reads again in MiXCR, with one record for every CDR3 protein. The sample includes approximately 500,000 distinct CDR3 sequences, less than 15% seen only once; the top ten take approximately 10%. The material was PBMCs from blood, obtained 12 days after vaccination. The origin of the receptors is a man aged 45 to 65 who received an inactivated influenza vaccine. CDR3s leave out the opening cysteine and the closing phenylalanine or tryptophan. Fields, in order: V gene, CDR3 length, J gene, CDR3 protein.

TRBV5-1	12	TRBJ1-6	ASSGGGENSPLH
TRBV20-1	15	TRBJ2-7	SATGLAGGPSVYEQY
TRBV28	13	TRBJ2-1	ASSLSGASSNEQF
TRBV28	14	TRBJ2-5	ASSLSQRATQETQY
TRBV11-2	14	TRBJ2-2	ASSLTVRAGTGELF
TRBV3-1	17	TRBJ2-1	ASSQSKPSGRGSYNEQF
TRBV12-3/TRBV12-4	13	TRBJ2-2	ASSPRLGGTGELF
TRBV7-9	12	TRBJ1-4	ASSWTGTNEKLF
TRBV9	12	TRBJ1-5	ASSVGGPDQPQH
TRBV29-1	12	TRBJ2-3	SVEDELGPDTQY
TRBV7-9	13	TRBJ1-4	ASSLKGRGNEKLF
TRBV11-2	11	TRBJ1-3	ASSLADRNTIY
TRBV20-1	15	TRBJ2-5	SARDSSGRSSPETQY
TRBV6-1	11	TRBJ2-5	ASSRDSKETQY
TRBV6-1	13	TRBJ2-5	ASSERQGGGETQY
TRBV6-1	10	TRBJ2-3	ASSELFDTQY
TRBV4-3	13	TRBJ2-7	ASSPAHLGGYEQY
TRBV7-2	12	TRBJ1-1	ASSFGQGVTEAF
TRBV6-1	13	TRBJ1-3	ATAGLPVSGNTIY